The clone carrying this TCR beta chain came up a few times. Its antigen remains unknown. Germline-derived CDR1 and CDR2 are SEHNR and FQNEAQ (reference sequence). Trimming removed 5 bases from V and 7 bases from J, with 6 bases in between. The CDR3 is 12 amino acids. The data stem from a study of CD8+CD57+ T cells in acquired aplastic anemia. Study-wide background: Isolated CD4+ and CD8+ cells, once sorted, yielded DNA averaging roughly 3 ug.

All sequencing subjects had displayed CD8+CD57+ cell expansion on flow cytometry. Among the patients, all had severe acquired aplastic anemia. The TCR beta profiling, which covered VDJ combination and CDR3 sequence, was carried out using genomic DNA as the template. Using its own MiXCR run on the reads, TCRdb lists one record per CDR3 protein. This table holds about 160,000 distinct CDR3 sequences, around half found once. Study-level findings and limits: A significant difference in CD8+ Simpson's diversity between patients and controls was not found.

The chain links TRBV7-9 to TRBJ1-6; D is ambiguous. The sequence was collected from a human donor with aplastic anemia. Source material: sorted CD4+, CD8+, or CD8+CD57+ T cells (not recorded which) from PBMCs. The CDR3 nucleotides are TGTGCCAGCAGCGACCAGAATTCACCCCTCCACTTT. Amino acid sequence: CASSDQNSPLHF.